Each of the 30 T cell receptor beta chains below was sequenced from the same sample in a study of CD8 T cells in Susac syndrome. cDNA came from roughly 0.5 to 1 ug RNA primed by random hexamers. TCRdb re-called the immunoSEQ multiplex PCR reads with MiXCR, one entry per CDR3 protein. The sample lists about 300,000 distinct CDR3 sequences, 65% to 90% occurring once. Sequencing was performed on CD8+ T cells from PBMCs. The receptor set was obtained from a human donor with multiple sclerosis.

In DNA, the CDR3 is TGTGCCAGCAGTGAATCCCGACTAGCGCGGAACACCGGGGAGCTGTTTTTT. This translates into CASSESRLARNTGELFF. The gene calls are TRBV2 and TRBJ2-2, with TRBD2 identical over 8 bases. Germline V gene sequence: CDR1 SNHLY, CDR2 FYNNEI. This CDR3 is built from 17 residues. The V gene end was trimmed by 2 bases and the J gene end by 1 base; junction bases not matched to a gene: 6.

The chain combines TRBV24-1 with TRBJ2-1, with TRBD2 as a possible D gene (6 bases). V lost 4 bases to trimming and J lost 5 bases, with 17 bases between them. The CDR3 is 16 amino acids. Germline CDR1 and CDR2: KGHDR and SFDVKD. Here the CDR3 reads CATSDDLRGANNEQFF. CDR3 nucleotides: TGTGCCACCAGTGACGACCTGCGCGGGGCTAACAATGAGCAGTTCTTC.

The chain employs TRBV27 and TRBJ2-7; the D is unclear. Germline CDR1 and CDR2: MNHEY and SMNVEV (reference sequence). V was pared by 3 bases and J by 8 bases, with 8 bases between. The CDR3 totals 11 residues. The CDR3 region has the DNA TGTGCCAGCAGTTTTGGGGTTAAGCAGTACTTC. Amino acid sequence: CASSFGVKQYF.

The chain's CDR3 is CATRQGNTEAFF. The CDR3, as DNA: TGTGCCACCCGACAGGGGAACACTGAAGCTTTCTTT. The chain has TRBV15 and TRBJ1-1, with TRBD1 matching 7 bases. The CDR3 extends over 12 amino acids. Trimming cost V 8 bases and J 1 base; bases outside gene matches: 1. The germline V gene encodes CDR1 LNHNV and CDR2 YYDKDF (reference sequence).

V gene TRBV24-1 combines with J gene TRBJ2-7; tentative D call: TRBD1 (5 bases). There are 12 residues in the CDR3. Trimming left V 5 bases short and J 3 bases short, with 7 bases between. Germline V lookup: CDR1 KGHDR, CDR2 SFDVKD. In DNA, the CDR3 is TGTGCCACCAGTGTTAGGGGCTACGAGCAGTACTTC. This codes for CATSVRGYEQYF.

This clonotype showed up just once. This chain connects TRBV12-3 or TRBV12-4 to TRBJ2-1, with unresolved D. This CDR3 has 14 amino acids. Trimming cost V 1 base and J 8 bases, with 12 bases left between them. CDR3 sequence (DNA): TGTGCCAGCAGTTTAGTCGGCCCGAAGTATGAGCAGTTCTTC. This gives the protein CASSLVGPKYEQFF.

V gene TRBV6-2 or TRBV6-3 combines with J gene TRBJ1-1, with D hard to call. The V gene's germline CDR1 is MNHEY and CDR2 SVGEGT. The CDR3 has 11 amino acids. Trimming stripped 6 bases from V and 8 bases from J, with 10 bases between. CDR3 DNA sequence: TGTGCCAGCAGGGCGGGCCTAGAAGCTTTCTTT. Protein: CASRAGLEAFF.

The sample holds one count of this clonotype. The chain employs TRBV28 and TRBJ2-1, with a weak D call TRBD1 (6 bases). Per germline, CDR1 MDHEN and CDR2 SYDVKM. The length of the CDR3 is 16 residues. Between the trimmed V and J ends, which lost 1 base and 3 bases, there was a span of 13 bases. In DNA, the CDR3 is TGTGCCAGCAGTTTATCCCCTGGGGGACACTACAATGAGCAGTTCTTC. Its translation is CASSLSPGGHYNEQFF.

The chain joins TRBV4-3 to TRBJ1-1; D not resolved. V lost 0 bases and J 3 bases, leaving 8 bases between the germline ends. Germline values: CDR1 LGHNA, CDR2 YSLEER. This CDR3 region has 14 residues. Here the CDR3 reads CASSQERRYTEAFF. CDR3 nucleotide sequence: TGCGCCAGCAGCCAAGAGCGGCGCTACACTGAAGCTTTCTTT.

This chain links TRBV29-1 with TRBJ2-7, with D perhaps TRBD2 (5 bases). CDR3 length: 14 amino acids. V lost 8 bases, J lost 2 bases, and 19 bases lay in between. In germline, CDR1 is SQVTM, CDR2 ANQGSEA. CDR3 sequence: CSIIPRGKAYEQYF. DNA for the CDR3: TGCAGCATCATCCCCCGAGGGAAAGCCTACGAGCAGTACTTC.

The rearrangement links TRBV7-9 to TRBJ1-5; D not certain. CDR3 length: 15 residues. The V gene lost 4 bases and the J gene lost 4 bases, with 14 bases spanning the gap. Germline CDR1 and CDR2: SEHNR and FQNEAQ (reference sequence). The CDR3 sequence is CASSSVGYGNQPQHF. The CDR3 nucleotides are TGTGCCAGCAGCTCGGTGGGGTACGGGAATCAGCCCCAGCATTTT.

This chain links TRBV7-9 with TRBJ1-2; D remains unclear. The CDR3 is 13 residues long. Between the trimmed V and J ends, which lost 0 bases and 5 bases, there was a span of 7 bases. Germline assignment: CDR1 SEHNR and CDR2 FQNEAQ (reference sequence). In nucleotides, the CDR3 is TGTGCCAGCAGCTTAGCGCAGCCTTATGGCTACACCTTC. Translated, it gives CASSLAQPYGYTF. Based on the CDR3 plus reference TRBV7-9 and TRBJ1-2, the full variable domain is DTGVSQNPRHKITKRGQNVTFRCDPISEHNRLYWYRQTLGQGPEFLTYFQNEAQLEKSRLLSDRFSAERPKGSFSTLEIQRTEQGDSAMYLCASSLAQPYGYTFGSGTRLTVV.

The chain recombines TRBV19 with TRBJ1-2; D possibly corresponds to TRBD1 (5 bases). CDR3 length: 10 amino acids. With 6 bases removed from V and 13 bases from J, the gap between germline ends came to 12 bases. Germline assignment: CDR1 LNHDA and CDR2 SQIVND (reference sequence). The CDR3 is CASSGAVATF. CDR3 in DNA: TGTGCCAGTAGCGGGGCCGTTGCCACCTTC.

This clonotype appeared a few times. The chain has TRBV4-2 and TRBJ2-1; possible D gene TRBD2, 7 bases. V was cut by 3 bases and J by 8 bases, with 17 bases left in between. The CDR3 runs to 15 residues. CDR1 and CDR2 from the germline V gene are LGHNA and YNFKEQ. In DNA form, the CDR3 reads TGTGCCAGCAGCCAGGGGGGGGCTAGTATCCATGAGCAGTTCTTC. The encoded protein is CASSQGGASIHEQFF.

The chain uses TRBV27 and TRBJ1-5, with D tentatively TRBD1 (6 bases). Trimming removed 1 base at V and 5 bases at J, with 9 bases between. This CDR3 is built from 14 residues. In germline, CDR1 is MNHEY, CDR2 SMNVEV (reference sequence). This CDR3 is CASSLWAGDQPQHF. The DNA for the CDR3 is TGTGCCAGCAGTTTATGGGCAGGGGATCAGCCCCAGCATTTT.

This chain connects TRBV12-3 or TRBV12-4 to TRBJ1-2, with a tentative D call TRBD1 (5 bases). This CDR3 has 12 residues. V dropped 8 bases and J dropped 5 bases, with 12 bases sitting between them. CDR3 coding DNA: TGTGCCAGCTTGGCAGGGTTATATGGCTACACCTTC. This sequence encodes CASLAGLYGYTF.

V and J are TRBV5-1 and TRBJ2-2; the match to TRBD1 covers 8 bases. Germline assignment: CDR1 SGHRS and CDR2 YFSETQ. This CDR3 has 16 residues. V lost 5 bases, J lost 4 bases, and 10 bases stayed unmatched. CDR3 DNA: TGCGCCAGCAGAGCGCCGATGGACAGGGCCACCGGGGAGCTGTTTTTT. It is translated as CASRAPMDRATGELFF. The full variable domain, rest sourced from reference TRBV5-1 and TRBJ2-2, is KAGVTQTPRYLIKTRGQQVTLSCSPISGHRSVSWYQQTPGQGLQFLFEYFSETQRNKGNFPGRFSGRQFSNSRSEMNVSTLELGDSALYLCASRAPMDRATGELFFGEGSRLTVL.

The J gene is TRBJ2-6, the V gene TRBV6-2 or TRBV6-3; D call uncertain. Germline CDR1 and CDR2: MNHEY and SVGEGT. The CDR3 is 12 residues long. Trimming shortened V by 6 bases and J by 4 bases, and 4 bases separated the two germline ends. The CDR3 here is CASSGGANVLTF. CDR3 nucleotide sequence: TGTGCCAGCAGCGGGGGGGCCAACGTCCTGACTTTC.

The chain is built from TRBV6-6 and TRBJ1-2; D gene ambiguous. The CDR3 has 16 residues. Germline CDR1 MNHNY, CDR2 SVGAGI (reference sequence). V shed 0 bases and J shed 1 base, with 12 bases lying between them. The CDR3 nucleotides read TGTGCCAGCAGTTACTCGGGTTCAGCAGTTAACTATGGCTACACCTTC. Translated, it gives CASSYSGSAVNYGYTF.

This chain connects TRBV27 to TRBJ1-5, with no clear D. The germline CDR1 and CDR2 sequences are MNHEY and SMNVEV (reference sequence). Trimming pared 2 bases from V and 7 bases from J, leaving 12 bases between. There are 14 residues in the CDR3. This CDR3 is CASSLSGIWQPQHF. The CDR3 DNA reads TGTGCCAGCAGTTTAAGCGGGATTTGGCAGCCCCAGCATTTT.

This clonotype was recorded once. This chain uses TRBV27 with TRBJ2-1, with 13 bases identical to TRBD2. This CDR3 has 16 residues. V shed 1 base, J shed 6 bases, and the junction held 3 bases outside the gene matches. Germline V gene data show CDR1 as MNHEY and CDR2 as SMNVEV (reference sequence). The CDR3, as DNA: TGTGCCAGCAGTTTATTACTAGCGGGAGGGCCCAATGAGCAGTTCTTC. It encodes CASSLLLAGGPNEQFF.

The chain carries TRBV23-1 and TRBJ1-1; D is perhaps TRBD1 (6 bases). TRBV23-1 is an open reading frame whose function is uncertain. The CDR3 has 15 residues. V lost 8 bases, J lost 0 bases, and 16 bases lay in between. The DNA of the CDR3 is TGCGCCAGCGGACAGATTGGTATCATGAACACTGAAGCTTTCTTT. It specifies CASGQIGIMNTEAFF.

The chain has TRBV28 and TRBJ1-3; TRBD1 agrees at 9 bases. The CDR3 covers 16 residues. Germline CDR1 and CDR2: MDHEN and SYDVKM. Trimming removed 6 bases from V and 2 bases from J; junction bases left unmatched: 8. CDR3 DNA: TGTGCCAGCAGCCAAGTAGGGGACAGGGCTGGAAACACCATATATTTT. Amino acid sequence: CASSQVGDRAGNTIYF.

The rearrangement links TRBV12-5 to TRBJ2-1, with D perhaps TRBD1 or TRBD2 (7 bases each). Trimming took off 4 bases at V and 8 bases at J, with 27 bases between the two ends. This CDR3 comprises 18 residues. In germline, CDR1 is LGHNT, CDR2 FRNRAP. CDR3 bases: TGTGCTAGTGGTTCTTGGCAGGGGGGAGGGGACTTCGATTATGAGCAGTTCTTC. Its protein is CASGSWQGGGDFDYEQFF.

CDR3 DNA: TGTGCCAGCAGGCCGGACAGCCACTACGAGCAGTACTTC. This codes for CASRPDSHYEQYF. This sequence joins TRBV6-1 and TRBJ2-7; D possibly corresponds to TRBD1 (6 bases). In germline, CDR1 is MNHNS, CDR2 SASEGT. Deletions cut 6 bases from V and 3 bases from J, with 12 bases between. The CDR3 has 13 residues.

This chain links TRBV29-1 with TRBJ2-3, with 11 positions matching TRBD2. The CDR3 extends over 17 amino acids. Unmatched junction bases numbered 11, after V lost 3 bases and J lost 3 bases. CDR1 and CDR2 from the germline V gene are SQVTM and ANQGSEA. In DNA, the CDR3 is TGCAGCGTTGACGGGACTAGCGGTAGTAGCAAGACAGATACGCAGTATTTT. Translated: CSVDGTSGSSKTDTQYF.

The CDR3 sequence: CSVEPAGEGSYNEQFF. The CDR3 DNA is TGCAGCGTTGAGCCCGCGGGAGAAGGGTCCTACAATGAGCAGTTCTTC. The chain combines TRBV29-1 with TRBJ2-1, with 7 bases aligning to TRBD2. CDR1 is SQVTM, CDR2 ANQGSEA, per germline. The CDR3 is made up of 16 amino acids. J was trimmed by 1 base and V by 3 bases; bases with no gene match: 9.

V is TRBV15 and J is TRBJ2-7; 8 bases map to TRBD1. The germline V gene encodes CDR1 LNHNV and CDR2 YYDKDF (reference sequence). J gave up 4 bases and V 5 bases, and 7 bases lay outside the gene matches. There are 14 residues in the CDR3. CDR3 nucleotide sequence: TGTGCCACCAGCGGCGGACAGGGCCCTTACGAGCAGTACTTC. Translating it yields CATSGGQGPYEQYF.

This chain links TRBV7-9 with TRBJ2-1; 8 bases map to TRBD2. After removal of 4 bases from V and 7 bases from J, the junction contained 6 bases not matched to a gene. This CDR3 comprises 14 residues. Germline values: CDR1 SEHNR, CDR2 FQNEAQ (reference sequence). This CDR3 is CASSSTLAGNEQFF. The CDR3 coding sequence is TGTGCCAGCAGCTCGACTTTAGCGGGAAATGAGCAGTTCTTC.

This chain joins TRBV11-2 and TRBJ2-1; 8 bases match TRBD2. The trim removed 5 bases at V and 4 bases at J, leaving 7 bases unmatched. This CDR3 contains 15 residues. CDR1 and CDR2 (germline): SGHAT, FQNNGV. The CDR3 sequence: CASSPRVAGYNEQFF. The CDR3, as DNA: TGTGCCAGCAGCCCCCGGGTAGCGGGGTACAATGAGCAGTTCTTC.